Here is one TCR beta chain with its context. Its antigen remains unknown. CDR1 is SGHTA, CDR2 FQGTGA, per germline. The CDR3 contains 14 residues. V shed 5 bases and J 2 bases; nucleotides not matched to a gene: 6. These data come from a study of cytomegalovirus exposure and HLA in healthy donors. General study results and limits: HLA alleles showed associations with some 17,000 TCR beta sequences in a later analysis, at a 0.05 false discovery rate. Segments of the TCR beta V type were, in most cases, productive about 87% or about 30% of the time in an earlier analysis. TCR sequences were mostly rare, though some public TCRs occurred in many donors.

The PCR was carried out with 60 Vbeta primers and 13 Jbeta primers. Sequenced by immunoSEQ multiplex PCR; TCRdb stores in-frame clones only, minus some. The sample has some 130,000 clones, around 83% seen once; the top ten hold roughly 2.5%. The receptor was isolated from a man in his forties or fifties in good health and CMV-seronegative. The genes are TRBV7-3 and TRBJ2-7; 7 bases map to TRBD1. Sequenced input: PBMCs. This CDR3 reads CASSPTGSPYEQYF. Written as DNA, the CDR3 is TGTGCCAGCAGCCCGACAGGGTCTCCCTACGAGCAGTACTTC.